A selection of T cell receptor beta chains follows, all from one sample in a study of T-cell reconstitution after alpha-beta-depleted transplantation in children. TCRdb fed the PCR reads into MiXCR, producing one record per CDR3 protein. Of hundreds of thousands of distinct CDR3 sequences listed, 16% were seen once; the top ten hold 1.1%. Sequences were derived from PBMCs from the stem cell graft donor, sampled from the stem cell graft. Receptors originate from a human donor who donated a stem cell graft to a child with acute myeloid leukemia. Both conserved end residues are part of each CDR3. Fields, in order: CDR3 DNA, CDR3 protein, J gene, D gene, V gene, clone size. D genes are given only for firm matches. Not every row has a clone size; where given, it reads once, few, many or a size class.

DNA: TGCAGTGCTAGAGATTTAGGGTGGGGTGAAGCTTTCTTT
CDR3: CSARDLGWGEAFF
J: TRBJ1-1
D: -
V: TRBV20-1
size: -

DNA: TGTGCCAGCAGTGGGATCGGAGTCCTAGGTGAAAAACTGTTTTTT
CDR3: CASSGIGVLGEKLFF
J: TRBJ1-4
D: -
V: TRBV27
size: many

DNA: TGTGCCAGCCGCAGGGGTGTCTCTGGAAACACCATATATTTT
CDR3: CASRRGVSGNTIYF
J: TRBJ1-3
D: -
V: TRBV11-1
size: -

DNA: TGCAGCGCTCGGGGGCCCTACACTGAAGCTTTCTTT
CDR3: CSARGPYTEAFF
J: TRBJ1-1
D: -
V: TRBV29-1
size: many

DNA: TGTGCCAGCAGACCACGTGGGGGAGACAATGAGCAGTTCTTC
CDR3: CASRPRGGDNEQFF
J: TRBJ2-1
D: -
V: TRBV7-2
size: many

DNA: TGTGCCAGCAGTTCCTTACGGACGCAGTATTTT
CDR3: CASSSLRTQYF
J: TRBJ2-3
D: -
V: TRBV6-5
size: -

DNA: TGTGCCAGCAGCTCCCTGGGGGCGTTGAACACTGAAGCTTTCTTT
CDR3: CASSSLGALNTEAFF
J: TRBJ1-1
D: -
V: TRBV7-2
size: few

DNA: TGTGCCAGCAGTGCCCACTCTACCTCCGGGACAGTTTATAGCAATCAGCCCCAGCATTTT
CDR3: CASSAHSTSGTVYSNQPQHF
J: TRBJ1-5
D: TRBD1
V: TRBV6-1
size: -

DNA: TGTGCCAGCAGCTTGTATGGCTCTGGGGCCAACGTCCTGACTTTC
CDR3: CASSLYGSGANVLTF
J: TRBJ2-6
D: -
V: TRBV5-6
size: many

DNA: TGTGCCAGCAGCACAACGGGGGCATGGACCCAGTACTTC
CDR3: CASSTTGAWTQYF
J: TRBJ2-5
D: -
V: TRBV7-2
size: few

DNA: TGTGCCATCAGTTCGACAGGTCTGGATGAAGCTTTCTTT
CDR3: CAISSTGLDEAFF
J: TRBJ1-1
D: -
V: TRBV10-3
size: many

DNA: TGCGCCAGCACCCCGGGACCCTCCTATGGCTACACCTTC
CDR3: CASTPGPSYGYTF
J: TRBJ1-2
D: -
V: TRBV5-1
size: few

DNA: TGTGCCACCAGTTCCGACCATTATGGGTGGGAAGATACGCAGTATTTT
CDR3: CATSSDHYGWEDTQYF
J: TRBJ2-3
D: -
V: TRBV24-1
size: many

DNA: TGTGCCAGCAGCGGCACGCGGGGGAACACTGAAGCTTTCTTT
CDR3: CASSGTRGNTEAFF
J: TRBJ1-1
D: -
V: TRBV7-2
size: -

DNA: TGTGCCACCAGCGCGGGGACTAGCGGGGGGCCTGAAGAGCAGTTCTTC
CDR3: CATSAGTSGGPEEQFF
J: TRBJ2-1
D: TRBD2
V: TRBV24-1
size: few

DNA: TGTGCCAGCAGCTTAGCCCAGGGGAAGTACACTGAAGCTTTCTTT
CDR3: CASSLAQGKYTEAFF
J: TRBJ1-1
D: -
V: TRBV11-2
size: -

DNA: TGTGCCAGCAGTTTGCGGGGGGTCCCCTACGAGCAGTACTTC
CDR3: CASSLRGVPYEQYF
J: TRBJ2-7
D: TRBD2
V: TRBV7-2
size: few

DNA: TGTGCCAGCAGCTTAGGACACGAGGGCAATGAGCAGTTCTTC
CDR3: CASSLGHEGNEQFF
J: TRBJ2-1
D: -
V: TRBV7-9
size: few

DNA: TGTGCCAGCAGCTTGGGACCCTCCGGCGAGCAGTACTTC
CDR3: CASSLGPSGEQYF
J: TRBJ2-7
D: -
V: TRBV7-6
size: many

DNA: TGTGCCAGCAGTTTCCTAGCGGACCAAGAGACCCAGTACTTC
CDR3: CASSFLADQETQYF
J: TRBJ2-5
D: TRBD2
V: TRBV6-5
size: many

DNA: TGTGCCAGCAGTTTCGTGATCCCGGGGCAACTACCCTCCTATAATTCACCCCTCCACTTT
CDR3: CASSFVIPGQLPSYNSPLHF
J: TRBJ1-6
D: -
V: TRBV12-3/TRBV12-4
size: few

DNA: TGTGCCAGCAGCTCAAAGGGACCCTATGACGAGCAGTACTTC
CDR3: CASSSKGPYDEQYF
J: TRBJ2-7
D: -
V: TRBV7-2
size: many

DNA: TGTGCCAGCAGTTCGGGACAGGGGGCTGGTGGCTACACCTTC
CDR3: CASSSGQGAGGYTF
J: TRBJ1-2
D: TRBD1
V: TRBV27
size: few

DNA: TGTGCCAGCAGTTTACCGGGGACAGGGGAGCAGTTCTTC
CDR3: CASSLPGTGEQFF
J: TRBJ2-1
D: TRBD1
V: TRBV5-5
size: few

DNA: TGCGCCAGCAGGAGTGGGGGGAAGACAGATACGCAGTATTTT
CDR3: CASRSGGKTDTQYF
J: TRBJ2-3
D: -
V: TRBV5-1
size: many

DNA: TGTGCCAGTAGTATCTCCGGGGGTCACTACAATGAGCAGTTCTTC
CDR3: CASSISGGHYNEQFF
J: TRBJ2-1
D: -
V: TRBV19
size: many

DNA: TGTGCCAGCAGCTTAGATCGGGGTCGGGGAGGGAAAAACATTCAGTACTTC
CDR3: CASSLDRGRGGKNIQYF
J: TRBJ2-4
D: TRBD2
V: TRBV11-2
size: many

DNA: TGTGCCAGCAGTCCCCAGGGGGCAGAATGGGATGGCTACACCTTC
CDR3: CASSPQGAEWDGYTF
J: TRBJ1-2
D: TRBD1
V: TRBV5-5
size: many

DNA: TGTGCCAGCAGCCGAGGACTAGCGGGGGCCGCTACCTACGAGCAGTACTTC
CDR3: CASSRGLAGAATYEQYF
J: TRBJ2-7
D: TRBD2
V: TRBV7-2
size: few

DNA: TGTGCCAGCAGCCCCGGGACCGACTACTATCCCCTCCACTTT
CDR3: CASSPGTDYYPLHF
J: TRBJ1-6
D: -
V: TRBV27
size: many

DNA: TGCGCCAGCAGCTTAGACCGGGGGCTAGCCAAAAACATTCAGTACTTC
CDR3: CASSLDRGLAKNIQYF
J: TRBJ2-4
D: -
V: TRBV4-1
size: few

DNA: TGCAGTGCTAGAGCCGCAGAACAGGGAACTGGGGCCAACGTCCTGACTTTC
CDR3: CSARAAEQGTGANVLTF
J: TRBJ2-6
D: -
V: TRBV20-1
size: -

DNA: TGTGCCAGCCGGAACGGGGGCCTTGAGCAGTTCTTC
CDR3: CASRNGGLEQFF
J: TRBJ2-1
D: -
V: TRBV11-2
size: -

DNA: TGCAGCGTTGTCGACAAGGGGTACTATGGCTACACCTTC
CDR3: CSVVDKGYYGYTF
J: TRBJ1-2
D: -
V: TRBV29-1
size: few

DNA: TGTGCCAGCTCGCCTACAACAGGGGGAGATGAGCAGTTCTTC
CDR3: CASSPTTGGDEQFF
J: TRBJ2-1
D: TRBD1
V: TRBV18
size: -

DNA: TGTGCCAGCATCCTCGCCGGGCCCCTCACCGGGGAGCTGTTTTTT
CDR3: CASILAGPLTGELFF
J: TRBJ2-2
D: -
V: TRBV7-2
size: few

DNA: TGCAGTGCTAGCCAGGACAGAAATCAGCCCCAGCATTTT
CDR3: CSASQDRNQPQHF
J: TRBJ1-5
D: -
V: TRBV20-1
size: -

DNA: TGTGCCACCAGTGACTTCACAACGGGGGCTGGCGCAGATACGCAGTATTTT
CDR3: CATSDFTTGAGADTQYF
J: TRBJ2-3
D: -
V: TRBV24-1
size: -

DNA: TGCAGTGCTAGAAGGACCCCCGGACAGGCGAGCTCCTACGAGCAGTACTTC
CDR3: CSARRTPGQASSYEQYF
J: TRBJ2-7
D: TRBD1
V: TRBV20-1
size: few